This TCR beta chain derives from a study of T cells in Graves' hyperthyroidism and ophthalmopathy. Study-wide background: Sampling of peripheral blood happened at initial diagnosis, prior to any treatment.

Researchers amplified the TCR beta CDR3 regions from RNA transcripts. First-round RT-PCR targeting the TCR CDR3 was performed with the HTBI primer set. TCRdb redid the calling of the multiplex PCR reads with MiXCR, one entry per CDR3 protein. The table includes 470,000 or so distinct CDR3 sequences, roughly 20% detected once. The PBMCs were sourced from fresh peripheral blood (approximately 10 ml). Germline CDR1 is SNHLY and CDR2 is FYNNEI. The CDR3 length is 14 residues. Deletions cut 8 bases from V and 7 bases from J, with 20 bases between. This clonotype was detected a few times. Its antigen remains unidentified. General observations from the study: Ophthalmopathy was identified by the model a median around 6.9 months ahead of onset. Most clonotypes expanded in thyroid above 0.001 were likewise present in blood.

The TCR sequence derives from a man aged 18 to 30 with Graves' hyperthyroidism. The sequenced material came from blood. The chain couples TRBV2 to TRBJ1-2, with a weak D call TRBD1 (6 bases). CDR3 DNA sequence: TGTGCCAGCTCCCTCGACGTCCTGACAGGTGGCTACACCTTC. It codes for CASSLDVLTGGYTF.